This entry lists 2 T cell receptor beta chains sequenced from one sample in a study of blood T cell repertoires in COVID-19 (TCRdb year 2020). The library was produced with the immunoSEQ multiplex PCR assay. TCRdb's version of the immuneACCESS table is confined to in-frame rearrangements and falls short of the full clone set. An unresolved V gene accounts for under half of the shortfall where checked; the remainder is of unknown origin. Within this sample are around 230,000 clones, with under 90% of them counted one time only. More than 9% of the sample comes from the top ten. The specimen sequenced was peripheral blood. These receptors all come from a man aged 45-60 years with COVID-19, enrolled during active disease.

The chain combines TRBV7-9 with TRBJ1-1; no firm D call. The germline V and J ends were trimmed by 1 base and 0 bases, with 15 bases remaining between them. The germline V gene encodes CDR1 SEHNR and CDR2 FQNEAQ (reference sequence). CDR3 length equals 17 residues. In DNA form, the CDR3 reads TGTGCCAGCAGCTTAGAGTGGGCACGGTTCCTGAACACTGAAGCTTTCTTT. Translated, it gives CASSLEWARFLNTEAFF. The variable domain in full, completed from reference TRBV7-9 and TRBJ1-1, reads DTGVSQNPRHKITKRGQNVTFRCDPISEHNRLYWYRQTLGQGPEFLTYFQNEAQLEKSRLLSDRFSAERPKGSFSTLEIQRTEQGDSAMYLCASSLEWARFLNTEAFFGQGTRLTVV.

The genes are TRBV29-1 and TRBJ1-5; D gene ambiguous. Per the germline V gene, CDR1 is SQVTM and CDR2 is ANQGSEA. This CDR3 region has 14 residues. Trimming left V 3 bases short and J 5 bases short, with 14 bases between. CDR3 loop: CSVDKPRGHQPQHF. DNA of the CDR3: TGCAGCGTTGATAAGCCCAGAGGGCATCAGCCCCAGCATTTT.